This T cell receptor (beta chain) originates from a study of T cell changes during pregnancy in multiple sclerosis. Profiling relied on immunoSEQ multiplex PCR, and the TCRdb table lists in-frame clones only, not all of them. The sample carries over 45,000 clones, approximately 92% recorded once. J was trimmed by 5 bases and V by 1 base; bases with no gene match: 7. CDR1 and CDR2 from the germline V gene are LGHNA and YSLEER. CDR3 length: 15 amino acids. The TCR sequence derives from a female donor in good health, enrolled as a control in a pregnancy study. The sample here was CD4+ T cells from peripheral blood mononuclear cells, taken in the second trimester of pregnancy. The chain joins TRBV4-3 to TRBJ1-1, with TRBD1 identical over 7 bases. CDR3 sequence (DNA): TGCGCCAGCAGCCAAGGCCCGACAGGGAGGACTGAAGCTTTCTTT. This sequence encodes CASSQGPTGRTEAFF.